What follows describes a single T cell receptor beta chain. Its antigen is as yet unknown. These data belong to a study of graft-versus-host responses after intestinal transplantation. The CDR3 totals 15 residues. V shed 1 base, J shed 5 bases, and the junction held 0 bases outside the gene matches. Looked up from germline, CDR1 is KGHSH and CDR2 is LQKENI. Produced via immunoSEQ multiplex PCR; TCRdb's table is partial and in-frame only. The profile covers fewer than 50,000 clones, with approximately 84% appearing a single time and approximately 0.46% taken by the ten largest. The chain employs TRBV18 and TRBJ2-2, with 11 bases identical to TRBD2. The sample here was unstimulated CD4+ T cells sorted from spleen or lymph node cells, taken before transplant. The sequence was obtained from a human donor who was the organ donor for an intestinal transplant. CDR3 residues: CASSPLAGGTGELFF. In DNA form, the CDR3 reads TGTGCCAGCTCACCACTAGCGGGAGGGACCGGGGAGCTGTTTTTT.